The clone carrying this T cell receptor (beta chain) was seen more than once but under ten times. The sample originates from a study of blood T cell repertoires in COVID-19. During active infection, Seattle patients enrolled and were then monitored through disease. This CDR3 has 16 residues. V was trimmed by 2 bases and J by 0 bases, leaving 12 bases between them. The germline V gene encodes CDR1 SGHRS and CDR2 YFSETQ. Produced via immunoSEQ multiplex PCR; TCRdb's table is partial and in-frame only. This sample has about 260,000 clones, with approximately 86% found just once. This receptor was identified in a woman aged 60 to 75 with COVID-19, enrolled during active disease. The sample consisted of peripheral blood. This sequence joins TRBV5-1 and TRBJ2-1; no firm D call. This CDR3 reads CASSFQGALSYNEQFF. CDR3 nucleotides: TGCGCCAGCAGCTTCCAAGGAGCTCTCTCCTACAATGAGCAGTTCTTC.